This TCR beta chain was retrieved from a study of cytomegalovirus exposure and HLA in healthy donors. Whole-study findings and limits: A later analysis linked a missense DCLRE1C variant to TCR beta V- and J-gene trimming. In most subjects, TCR beta sequences reportedly gave accurate predictions of HLA-A and HLA-B alleles.

With 3 bases clipped from V and 4 bases from J, the junction kept 2 bases outside the gene matches. The CDR3 sequence is 14 residues long. CDR1 is SGHRS and CDR2 is YFSETQ in the germline V gene. Vbeta (60) and Jbeta (13) primers were used in the PCR. Some clones are missing from TCRdb's copy, which holds only in-frame ones; the method was immunoSEQ multiplex PCR. The sample consists of fewer than 120,000 clones, around 85% of them appearing once. Worth noting for this clone: What it recognizes is unknown.

This clonotype was sampled from a middle-aged man in good health and CMV-seronegative. This chain joins TRBV5-1 and TRBJ1-1, with 11 bases fitting TRBD1. Material for sequencing was PBMCs. The CDR3 nucleotides read TGCGCCAGCAGCTCCGGACAGGGGGCCACTGAAGCTTTCTTT. Its translation: CASSSGQGATEAFF.